This T cell receptor beta chain stems from a study of T cells after yellow fever vaccination. TCRdb used MiXCR to reprocess the 5' RACE reads, holding one entry per CDR3 protein. Counted here are about 400,000 distinct CDR3 sequences, around 6.5% occurring once; the ten biggest clones make up 15%. This clonotype was found a few times. What it recognizes is unknown. General observations from the study: Most clones from primary vaccination were detected again post-booster (roughly 95% CD4, 88% CD8). The CD4 and CD8 compartments had a small share of their clonotypes in common.

The starting material was PBMCs, obtained 5 days after the yellow fever booster vaccination. This clonotype originated in a man younger than 40 who received the YFV17D yellow fever vaccine.

CDR3 loop: CSVPAQGNTEAFF. In nucleotides, the CDR3 is TGCAGCGTCCCCGCACAGGGGAACACTGAAGCTTTCTTT. The chain links TRBV29-1 to TRBJ1-1; D is perhaps TRBD1 (6 bases). Germline V gene data show CDR1 as SQVTM and CDR2 as ANQGSEA. V was clipped by 6 bases and J by 1 base, with 12 bases between them. The CDR3 extends over 13 amino acids.